This T cell receptor beta chain was sequenced during a study of response to subunit inactivated influenza vaccine. MiXCR, run by TCRdb on the RT-PCR reads, gives a single entry per CDR3 protein. The data hold approximately 700,000 distinct CDR3 sequences, with 15% to 17% observed a single time. Study-wide points: Authors suggested each seasonal influenza vaccination recruits few new T cells.

This clonotype was counted between two and nine times. The antigen remains unidentified. The sequence was collected from a man in his forties or fifties who received an inactivated influenza vaccine. The sequencing here drew on PBMCs from blood, taken roughly 12 days after vaccination.

For the CDR3, the DNA is TGTGCCAGCAGTTATAGCGGCGGGAGATCGGGGGAGCAGTACTTC. This translates into CASSYSGGRSGEQYF. This sequence joins TRBV6-5 and TRBJ2-7, with 7 bases fitting TRBD2. Per the germline V gene, CDR1 is MNHEY and CDR2 is SVGAGI. After removal of 3 bases from V and 7 bases from J, the junction contained 12 bases not matched to a gene. This CDR3 has 15 residues.